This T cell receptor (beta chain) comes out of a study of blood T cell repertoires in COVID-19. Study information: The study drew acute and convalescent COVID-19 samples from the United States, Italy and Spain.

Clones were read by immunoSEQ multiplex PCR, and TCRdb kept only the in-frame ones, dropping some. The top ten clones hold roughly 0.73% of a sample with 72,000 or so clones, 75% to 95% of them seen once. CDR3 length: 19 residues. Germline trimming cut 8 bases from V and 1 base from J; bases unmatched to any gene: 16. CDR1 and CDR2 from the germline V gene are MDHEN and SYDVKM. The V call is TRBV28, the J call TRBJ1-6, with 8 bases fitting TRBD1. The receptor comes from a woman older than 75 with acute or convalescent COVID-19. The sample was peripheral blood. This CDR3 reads CASGQGGQGGKSYNSPLHF. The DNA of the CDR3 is TGTGCCAGCGGACAAGGAGGACAGGGCGGGAAGTCCTATAATTCACCCCTCCACTTT.